This record covers a single T cell receptor (beta chain). TCRdb's table, derived via immunoSEQ multiplex PCR, lists solely in-frame clones and lacks some. This sample carries tens of thousands of clones, approximately 90% of them seen once, and the ten largest clones take more than 0.55%. This specimen comes from a study of T cell changes during pregnancy in multiple sclerosis. Trimming cost V 10 bases and J 5 bases; bases outside gene matches: 12. Germline loops: CDR1 SNHLY, CDR2 FYNNEI. The length of the CDR3 is 14 residues. Here the sequenced sample was CD4+ T cells from peripheral blood mononuclear cells, taken before pregnancy. This TCR was sampled from a female donor with multiple sclerosis, enrolled in a pregnancy study. The chain carries TRBV2 and TRBJ2-5, with 8 bases fitting TRBD1. The chain's CDR3 is CATVGQGRWETQYF. CDR3 sequence (DNA): TGTGCCACAGTAGGACAGGGCCGCTGGGAGACCCAGTACTTC.